Listed here are 10 T cell receptor beta chains from one sample, sequenced in a study of OX40 agonist ivuxolimab in advanced cancers. TCRdb's table, derived via immunoSEQ multiplex PCR, lists solely in-frame clones and lacks some. The top ten hold 7.6% of the sample, which has about 70,000 clones, about 93% seen once. The source was CD4+ or CD8+ T cells sorted from blood, collected in a trial of the OX40 agonist ivuxolimab. All receptors come from an adult with an advanced solid tumor such as melanoma, head and neck, liver or kidney cancer.

The chain carries TRBV2 and TRBJ1-2; tentatively, D is TRBD1 (5 bases). Germline-derived CDR1 and CDR2 are SNHLY and FYNNEI. The germline V and J ends were trimmed by 4 bases and 5 bases, with 14 bases remaining between them. This CDR3 spans 14 amino acids. Here the CDR3 DNA reads TGTGCCAGCAGTGTTGTGGACGGGGGATATGGCTACACCTTC. Protein: CASSVVDGGYGYTF.

The chain combines TRBV10-2 with TRBJ1-1; D unclear. The CDR3 totals 12 residues. The V end lost 5 bases, the J end lost 6 bases, and 10 bases lay between the germline ends. The germline V gene encodes CDR1 WSHSY and CDR2 SAAADI. The CDR3 here is CASSQTEAEAFF. CDR3 coding DNA: TGCGCCAGCAGTCAAACGGAAGCTGAAGCTTTCTTT.

The CDR3 region has the DNA TGTGCCAGCAGCCTCACGACTAGCGTCCACGAGCAGTACTTC. This codes for CASSLTTSVHEQYF. The V call is TRBV7-9, the J call TRBJ2-7; 8 bases fit TRBD2. The CDR3 has 14 residues. Trimming took 5 bases from V and 5 from J; bases not matched to a gene: 8. Germline CDR1 and CDR2: SEHNR and FQNEAQ (reference sequence).

This chain links TRBV5-1 with TRBJ2-7; 10 nucleotides agree with TRBD1. The CDR3 has 15 amino acids. CDR1 and CDR2 from the germline V gene are SGHRS and YFSETQ. V lost 3 bases to trimming and J lost 0 bases; unmatched junction nucleotides: 3. The CDR3 region has the DNA TGCGCCAGCAGCTGGGGACAGGGGCCCTCCTACGAGCAGTACTTC. It specifies CASSWGQGPSYEQYF.

This clone was seen more than once but under ten times. The chain combines TRBV10-3 with TRBJ2-3; 9 positions match TRBD1. Germline V gives CDR1 ENHRY, CDR2 SYGVKD. This CDR3 is built from 17 residues. The V and J ends lost 10 bases and 3 bases, in that order; junction bases with no gene match: 17. CDR3 sequence (DNA): TGTGCCACCTCTAACCGCGGACAGGGGAAGTCGACAGATACGCAGTATTTT. Translating it yields CATSNRGQGKSTDTQYF.

V and J are TRBV7-6 and TRBJ1-2; D possibly corresponds to TRBD1 (5 bases). The CDR3 covers 17 residues. Germline CDR1 and CDR2: SGHVS and FNYEAQ. Trimming took 2 bases from V and 4 from J, leaving 20 bases between them. The chain's CDR3 is CASSLMGEQLNIYGYTF. Here the CDR3 DNA reads TGTGCCAGCAGCTTAATGGGGGAGCAGCTAAACATCTATGGCTACACCTTC.

J is TRBJ1-2 and V is TRBV7-9; D remains ambiguous. CDR3 length: 13 amino acids. V lost 7 bases, J lost 2 bases, and 11 bases lay in between. The germline gives CDR1 SEHNR, CDR2 FQNEAQ (reference sequence). The CDR3 protein is CASTRGGNYGYTF. The DNA of the CDR3 is TGTGCCAGCACCCGAGGAGGGAACTATGGCTACACCTTC.

CDR3 loop: CASGPPGTSGGNPLFYEQYF. The CDR3 bases are TGTGCTAGTGGTCCCCCAGGGACTAGCGGGGGGAATCCCCTCTTCTACGAGCAGTACTTC. V gene TRBV12-5 combines with J gene TRBJ2-7; 15 nucleotides agree with TRBD2. Looked up from germline, CDR1 is LGHNT and CDR2 is FRNRAP. The J segment lost 3 bases and the V segment lost 5 bases, leaving 17 bases of the junction unmatched. The CDR3 runs to 20 residues.

The V and J genes are TRBV19 and TRBJ2-7; D is unclear. Trimming shortened V by 3 bases and J by 0 bases, and 6 bases separated the two germline ends. The germline V gene encodes CDR1 LNHDA and CDR2 SQIVND (reference sequence). CDR3 length: 13 amino acids. CDR3 loop: CASSISSSYEQYF. DNA of the CDR3: TGTGCCAGTAGTATCTCGTCCTCCTACGAGCAGTACTTC. Together with reference TRBV19 and TRBJ2-7, the CDR3 gives the full variable domain: DGGITQSPKYLFRKEGQNVTLSCEQNLNHDAMYWYRQDPGQGLRLIYYSQIVNDFQKGDIAEGYSVSREKKESFPLTVTSAQKNPTAFYLCASSISSSYEQYFGPGTRLTVT.

V gene TRBV5-5 combines with J gene TRBJ2-2; D is possibly TRBD2 (5 bases). The V gene's germline CDR1 is SGHKS and CDR2 YYEKEE (reference sequence). Trimming cost V 2 bases and J 0 bases, with 11 bases left between them. The CDR3 loop spans 16 amino acids. CDR3 in DNA: TGTGCCAGCAGCTTTCTAGGACTCCCGAACACCGGGGAGCTGTTTTTT. It is translated as CASSFLGLPNTGELFF.